What follows are 13 T cell receptor beta chains derived from one specimen sequenced in a study of long-term antiretroviral therapy in people with HIV. Researchers ran immunoSEQ v3.0 at survey level. Assay: immunoSEQ multiplex PCR; the TCRdb copy retains only in-frame clones and omits some. The table includes roughly 30,000 clones, roughly 88% detected once. The source material was unsorted PBMCs, sampled almost 2.9 years after starting antiretroviral therapy. The source of these receptors is a man aged 25 to 40 with HIV.

The chain joins TRBV7-8 to TRBJ2-3, with TRBD1 matching 8 bases. The germline V gene encodes CDR1 SGHVS and CDR2 FQNEAQ. The CDR3 has 17 amino acids. The V segment lost 2 bases and the J segment 5 bases; nucleotides outside the gene matches: 12. Here the CDR3 reads CASSLLGQGFSKDTQYF. CDR3 sequence (DNA): TGTGCCAGCAGCTTATTAGGACAGGGATTTTCCAAAGATACGCAGTATTTT.

This clone was seen a single time. The chain uses TRBV2 and TRBJ2-7, with D tentatively TRBD2 (5 bases). CDR1 SNHLY and CDR2 FYNNEI come from the germline V gene. Trimming left V 6 bases short and J 5 bases short, with 20 bases between. CDR3 size: 15 residues. The CDR3 bases are TGTGCCAGCAGGGCTGAACGGGAAGTAGCTGACGAGCAGTACTTC. It translates to CASRAEREVADEQYF.

The chain couples TRBV4-2 to TRBJ2-1; D gene unclear. Trimming took off 0 bases at V and 6 bases at J, with 15 bases between the two ends. This CDR3 is built from 16 residues. Per the germline V gene, CDR1 is LGHNA and CDR2 is YNFKEQ. CDR3 amino acids: CASSQEAISFGNEQFF. The DNA for the CDR3 is TGTGCCAGCAGCCAAGAAGCTATTTCCTTCGGCAATGAGCAGTTCTTC.

This chain uses TRBV7-6 with TRBJ1-4; perhaps TRBD1 as D (6 bases). Germline CDR1 reads SGHVS; CDR2 reads FNYEAQ. The V end lost 4 bases, the J end lost 1 base, and 19 bases lay between the germline ends. This CDR3 comprises 18 residues. CDR3 amino acids: CASSYKPQDRVTNEKLFF. In DNA, the CDR3 is TGTGCCAGCAGCTACAAACCCCAGGACAGAGTAACTAATGAAAAACTGTTTTTT. Full variable domain (missing parts from reference TRBV7-6 and TRBJ1-4): GAGVSQSPRYKVTKRGQDVALRCDPISGHVSLYWYRQALGQGPEFLTYFNYEAQQDKSGLPNDRFSAERPEGSISTLTIQRTEQRDSAMYRCASSYKPQDRVTNEKLFFGSGTQLSVL.

This clone was counted a single time. DNA of the CDR3: TGTGCCAGCAGTGGACACGTAAACTCTGGAAACACCATATATTTT. The encoded protein is CASSGHVNSGNTIYF. The V call is TRBV6-1, the J call TRBJ1-3; D ambiguous. Germline loops: CDR1 MNHNS, CDR2 SASEGT. V lost 4 bases to trimming and J lost 0 bases, with 10 bases between them. CDR3 length equals 15 residues.

The V gene is TRBV2, the J gene TRBJ1-2; TRBD1 agrees at 7 bases. The ends lost 6 bases at V and 4 bases at J; junction bases unmatched: 5. CDR1 is SNHLY and CDR2 is FYNNEI in the germline V gene. This CDR3 contains 13 residues. The CDR3 sequence is CASRPGTAYGYTF. As DNA, the CDR3 is TGTGCCAGCAGACCCGGGACAGCCTATGGCTACACCTTC.

CDR3 residues: CASSSTSGVREYTEAFF. As DNA, the CDR3 is TGCGCCAGCAGCTCGACCTCAGGGGTGCGGGAGTACACTGAAGCTTTCTTT. The genes are TRBV5-1 and TRBJ1-1, with a weak D call TRBD1 (6 bases). CDR1 is SGHRS and CDR2 is YFSETQ in the germline V gene. Trimming removed 3 bases at V and 3 bases at J, with 21 bases between. The CDR3 length is 17 residues.

The gene calls are TRBV30 and TRBJ1-5; 7 bases map to TRBD1. The CDR3 has 15 residues. The germline V gene encodes CDR1 GTSNPN and CDR2 SVGIG (reference sequence). V gave up 2 bases and J gave up 2 bases; unmatched junction bases: 6. The CDR3 reads CAWSRAGGGNQPQHF. DNA of the CDR3: TGTGCCTGGAGTCGGGCAGGGGGAGGCAATCAGCCCCAGCATTTT.

The rearrangement uses TRBV27 and TRBJ2-7; D perhaps matches TRBD1 (5 bases). The CDR3 covers 14 residues. Germline lookup yields CDR1 MNHEY and CDR2 SMNVEV (reference sequence). With 5 bases removed from V and 6 bases from J, the gap between germline ends came to 17 bases. In DNA form, the CDR3 reads TGTGCCAGCAGTATCCCAGGGTATGAACGCGAGCAGTACTTC. The encoded protein is CASSIPGYEREQYF.

V is TRBV11-2 and J is TRBJ2-7; D not resolved. V was shortened by 3 bases and J by 0 bases, with 3 bases between the two germline ends. The CDR3 consists of 12 residues. CDR1 and CDR2 from the germline V gene are SGHAT and FQNNGV. CDR3: CASSLSSYEQYF. For the CDR3, the DNA is TGTGCCAGCAGCTTGAGCTCCTACGAGCAGTACTTC.

The chain uses TRBV30 and TRBJ1-4; 9 bases are shared with TRBD1. This CDR3 is 16 amino acids long. Germline CDR1 is GTSNPN and CDR2 is SVGIG (reference sequence). V lost 2 bases and J lost 3; bases outside the gene matches: 7. Here the CDR3 DNA reads TGTGCCTGGAGTCACGGACAGGGGATCGCTAATGAAAAACTGTTTTTT. Translated, it gives CAWSHGQGIANEKLFF.

The rearrangement links TRBV5-1 to TRBJ2-3; possibly TRBD1 or TRBD2 for D (5 bases each). From germline, CDR1 is SGHRS and CDR2 YFSETQ. This CDR3 is 14 amino acids long. The ends were cut back, 3 bases at V and 4 bases at J, with 12 bases in the middle. Here the CDR3 reads CASSSGPGPDTQYF. CDR3 nucleotide sequence: TGCGCCAGCAGCTCGGGACCTGGTCCAGATACGCAGTATTTT.

The CDR3 region has the DNA TGCGCCAGCAGCTTGGACGACAGGGGACCCCCCTTCCCCTACGAGCAGTACTTC. Protein: CASSLDDRGPPFPYEQYF. This chain uses TRBV5-1 with TRBJ2-7; 8 bases match TRBD1. The CDR3 is 18 residues long. CDR1 and CDR2 (germline): SGHRS, YFSETQ. The ends lost 0 bases at V and 2 bases at J; junction bases unmatched: 13.